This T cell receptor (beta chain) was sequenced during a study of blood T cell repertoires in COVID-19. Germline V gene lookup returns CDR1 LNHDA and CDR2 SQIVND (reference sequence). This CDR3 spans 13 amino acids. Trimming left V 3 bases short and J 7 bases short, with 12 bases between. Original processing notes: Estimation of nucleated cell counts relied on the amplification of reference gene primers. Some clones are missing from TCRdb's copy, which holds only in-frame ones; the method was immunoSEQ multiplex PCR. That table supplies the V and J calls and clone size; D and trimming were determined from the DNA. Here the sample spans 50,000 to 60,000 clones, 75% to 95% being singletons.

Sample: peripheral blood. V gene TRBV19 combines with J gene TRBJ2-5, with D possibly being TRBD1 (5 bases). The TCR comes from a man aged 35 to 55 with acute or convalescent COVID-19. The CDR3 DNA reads TGTGCCAGTAGTATCGGCAGGGTCGGGACCCAGTACTTC. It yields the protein CASSIGRVGTQYF.